The present T cell receptor (beta chain) was sequenced within a study of Graves' ophthalmopathy and Graves' hyperthyroidism. Notes on the study in general: With about 71% sensitivity and 72% to 80% specificity, the model predicted ophthalmopathy progression.

The germline V gene has CDR1 SQVTM and CDR2 ANQGSEA. V lost 4 bases and J lost 7, with 13 bases in between. There are 13 residues in the CDR3. To note about this clonotype: The antigen remains undetermined.

Clinical symptoms and serum thyroxine were used for diagnosis; TRAb, thyroid ultrasound and orbital computed tomography were also relied on. TCR beta CDR3 amplification used RNA transcripts. The first round was an RT-PCR with HTBI primers, and the second round was a multiplex PCR. TCRdb reanalysed the multiplex PCR reads using MiXCR and keeps one entry per CDR3 protein. The repertoire consists of approximately 1.2 million distinct CDR3 sequences, with 35% to 45% occurring once and the leading ten covering around 10%. This clonotype was obtained from an adult man with Graves' hyperthyroidism. The source material was peripheral blood or thyroid tissue (not recorded which). This chain links TRBV29-1 with TRBJ1-4; D is ambiguous. In DNA form, the CDR3 reads TGCAGCGTTGGGCTAGGATTGGGTGAAAAACTGTTTTTT. As protein: CSVGLGLGEKLFF.